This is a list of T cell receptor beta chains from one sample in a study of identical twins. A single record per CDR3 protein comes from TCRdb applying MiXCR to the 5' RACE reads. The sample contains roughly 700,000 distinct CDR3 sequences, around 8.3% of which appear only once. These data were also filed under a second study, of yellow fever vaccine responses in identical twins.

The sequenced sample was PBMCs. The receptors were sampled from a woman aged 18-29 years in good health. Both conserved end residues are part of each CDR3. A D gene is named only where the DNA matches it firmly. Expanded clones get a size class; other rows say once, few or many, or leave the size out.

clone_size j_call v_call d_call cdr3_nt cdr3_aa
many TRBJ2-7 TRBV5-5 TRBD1 TGTGCCAGCAGGACAGGGGTCTACGAGCAGTACTTC CASRTGVYEQYF
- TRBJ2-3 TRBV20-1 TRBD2 TGCAGTGCTAGCCTTATAGCGGGAGTCTCAGATACGCAGTATTTT CSASLIAGVSDTQYF
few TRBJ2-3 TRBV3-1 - TGTGCCAGCAGCCGCAGGTCAGGGGGCACAGATACGCAGTATTTT CASSRRSGGTDTQYF
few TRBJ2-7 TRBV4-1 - TGCGCCAGCAGCCAAGCTCTCAGAAATTACGAGCAGTACTTC CASSQALRNYEQYF
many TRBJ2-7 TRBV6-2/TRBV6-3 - TGTGCCAGCAGTTACTCGATTCGGTCGGGATACGAGCAGTACTTC CASSYSIRSGYEQYF
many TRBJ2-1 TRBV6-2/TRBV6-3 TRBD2 TGTGCCAGCAGTAAACTAGCGGGCGACTACAATGAGCAGTTCTTC CASSKLAGDYNEQFF
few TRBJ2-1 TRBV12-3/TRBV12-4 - TGTGCCAGCAGTGGGGGCATCTACAATGAGCAGTTCTTC CASSGGIYNEQFF
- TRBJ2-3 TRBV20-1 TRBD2 TGCAGTGCTAGAAGAGCGGGAGCCCCAGATACGCAGTATTTT CSARRAGAPDTQYF
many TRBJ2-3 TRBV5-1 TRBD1 TGCGCCAGCAGCTCCGGGACAGGGTACTCAGATACGCAGTATTTT CASSSGTGYSDTQYF
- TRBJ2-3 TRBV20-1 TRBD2 TGCAGTGCTAGAGATCAGACTAGCGGGGGGGCCTACGGCACAGATACGCAGTATTTT CSARDQTSGGAYGTDTQYF
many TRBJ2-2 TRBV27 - TGTGCCACCCCTAACACCGGGGAGCTGTTTTTT CATPNTGELFF
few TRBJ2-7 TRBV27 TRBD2 TGTGCCAGCAGTTTTTCCGGGGCTAGCGGGAGTTACGAGCAGTACTTC CASSFSGASGSYEQYF
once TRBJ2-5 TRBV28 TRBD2 TGTGCCAGCAGTTTGGGACTAGCGGGTGCCCGCGAGACCCAGTACTTC CASSLGLAGARETQYF
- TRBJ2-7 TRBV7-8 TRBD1 TGTGCCAGCAGCCGCCGTCAAACGGGACAGGGGGCTACCTACGAGCAGTACTTC CASSRRQTGQGATYEQYF
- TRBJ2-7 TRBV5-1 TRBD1 TGCGCCAGCAGTTTTTTTTCCCCGGGACAGGGGGCGGACGAGCAGTACTTC CASSFFSPGQGADEQYF
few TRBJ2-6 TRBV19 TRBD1 TGTGCCAGTAGTCCCACAGGGGGCGGTTCGGCTGGGGCCAACGTCCTGACTTTC CASSPTGGGSAGANVLTF
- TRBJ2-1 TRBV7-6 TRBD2 TGTGCCAGCAGCTTCCCAGCGGGGCACCCTTCGGCTGAGCAGTTCTTC CASSFPAGHPSAEQFF
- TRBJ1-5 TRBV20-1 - TGCAGGGGATTATTGGGCAATCAGCCCCAGCATTTT CRGLLGNQPQHF
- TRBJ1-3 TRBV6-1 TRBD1 TGTGCCAGTGCCAGGGGGCTCTCTGGAAACACCATATATTTT CASARGLSGNTIYF
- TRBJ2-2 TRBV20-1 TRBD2 TGCAGTGCTAGCTCGGGAGGCGGGGAGCTGTTTTTT CSASSGGGELFF
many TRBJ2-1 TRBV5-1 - TGCGCCAGCGGGGAGCGACTAGTCCTTAACTACAATGAGCAGTTCTTC CASGERLVLNYNEQFF
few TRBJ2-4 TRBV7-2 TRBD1 TGTGCCAGCAGCCCCGGGACAGGGGGAAACATTCAGTACTTC CASSPGTGGNIQYF
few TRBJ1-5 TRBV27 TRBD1 TGTGCCAGCAGAGAACGACAGGGGGTAAGTCAGCCCCAGCATTTT CASRERQGVSQPQHF
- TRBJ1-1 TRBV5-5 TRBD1 TGTGCCAGCAGCTTGAGGCTTCGGACAGGGGTAGGGACTGAAGCTTTCTTT CASSLRLRTGVGTEAFF
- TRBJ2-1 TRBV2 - TGTGCCAGCAGGACCGATGACAAGGAGCAGTTCTTC CASRTDDKEQFF
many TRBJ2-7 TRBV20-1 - TGCAGTGCTAGAGATCTCAAGGGGAACTACGAGCAGTACTTC CSARDLKGNYEQYF
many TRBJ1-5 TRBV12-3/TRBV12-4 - TGTGCCAGCAGGCAAGACGTGGGGGGGCATCAGCCCCAGCATTTT CASRQDVGGHQPQHF
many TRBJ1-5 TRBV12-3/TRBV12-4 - TGTGCCAGTCGAGGCCCGACAGTCAATCAGCCCCAGCATTTT CASRGPTVNQPQHF
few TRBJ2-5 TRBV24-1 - TGTGCCACCAGTGAGTCAGGATTATGGGAGACCCAGTACTTC CATSESGLWETQYF
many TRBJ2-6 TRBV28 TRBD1 TGTGCCAGCAGTCCGACAGGGGTTGGGGCCAACGTCCTGACTTTC CASSPTGVGANVLTF
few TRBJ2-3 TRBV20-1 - TGCAGTGCTAGAGAGATCTTAATACGTAATACGCAGTATTTT CSAREILIRNTQYF
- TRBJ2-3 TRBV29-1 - - CSVADPGTELWEWDTQYF
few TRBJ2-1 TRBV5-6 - TGTGCCAGCGACTTCCAGGGACGGACGTTTTTAGGGGAGCAGTTCTTC CASDFQGRTFLGEQFF
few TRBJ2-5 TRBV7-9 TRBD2 TGTGCCAGCAGCTTAGGGCCGGGAGGATCGTACCAAGAGACCCAGTACTTC CASSLGPGGSYQETQYF
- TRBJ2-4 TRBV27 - TGTGCCAGCAGTTCCGGGGAGCTAAAAAACATTCAGTACTTC CASSSGELKNIQYF
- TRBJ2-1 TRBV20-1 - TGCAGTGCCCCATGGGGCGCAATCAATGAGCAGTTCTTC CSAPWGAINEQFF
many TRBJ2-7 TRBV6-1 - TGTGCCAGCAGAGAAGCCGAGGGCGAGCAGTACTTC CASREAEGEQYF
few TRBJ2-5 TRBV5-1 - TGCGCCAGCAGTTCCCCAGGGAAAGAGACCCAGTACTTC CASSSPGKETQYF
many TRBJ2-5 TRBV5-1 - TGCGCCAGCAGCTTGTGGGGGCAGGCAGAGACCCAGTACTTC CASSLWGQAETQYF
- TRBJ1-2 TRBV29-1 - TGCAGCGTTGTTCATGGAGGGGGCTACACCTTC CSVVHGGGYTF
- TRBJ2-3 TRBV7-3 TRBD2 TGTGCCAGCAGCCTCGGGGTCCGGAGCGGGGGGCCTTACACAGATACGCAGTATTTT CASSLGVRSGGPYTDTQYF
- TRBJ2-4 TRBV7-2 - TGTGCCAGCAGCGCACCTTCGGGGTACAAAAACATTCAGTACTTC CASSAPSGYKNIQYF
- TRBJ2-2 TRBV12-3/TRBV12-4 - TGTGCCAGCAGTTTACGAGGGTTGGGCACCGGGGAGCTGTTTTTT CASSLRGLGTGELFF
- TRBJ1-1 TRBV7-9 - TGTGCCAGCAGCTTAGCTCCTCGGTCGGGCATGAACACTGAAGCTTTCTTT CASSLAPRSGMNTEAFF
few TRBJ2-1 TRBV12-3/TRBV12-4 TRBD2 TGTGCCAGCAGTACTAGCGGTGCGGGCGTGAATGAGCAGTTCTTC CASSTSGAGVNEQFF
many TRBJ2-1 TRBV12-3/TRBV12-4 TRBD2 TGTGCCAGCTCGAGGAGGGAGGGAGAGCAGTTCTTC CASSRREGEQFF
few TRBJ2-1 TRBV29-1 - TGCAGCGTTGAAGAGCGATACAATGAGCAGTTCTTC CSVEERYNEQFF
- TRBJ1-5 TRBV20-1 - TGCAGTGCTTTTGGACGGGTACAGCCCCAGCATTTT CSAFGRVQPQHF
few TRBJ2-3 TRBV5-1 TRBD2 TGCGCCAGCAGCTTGGGTGTTACTAGCGGGTCCAGCACAGATACGCAGTATTTT CASSLGVTSGSSTDTQYF
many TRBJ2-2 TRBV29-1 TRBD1 TGCAGCGTTGAAGATAAGTCCAGGGGGCCGGGCGGGGAGCTGTTTTTT CSVEDKSRGPGGELFF
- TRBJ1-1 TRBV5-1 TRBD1 TGCGCCAGCAGCGGACAGGGGTGGGACACTGAAGCTTTCTTT CASSGQGWDTEAFF
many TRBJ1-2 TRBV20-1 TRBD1 TGCAGTGCCCGACAGGGGGGCTACACCTTC CSARQGGYTF
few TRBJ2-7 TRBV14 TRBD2 TGTGCCAGCAGCCAAGAATCATGGGCTAGCGGGACGCCCTACGAGCAGTACTTC CASSQESWASGTPYEQYF
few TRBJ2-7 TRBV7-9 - TGTGCCAGCAGCTTAGGGACACAGCCGGACGAGCAGTACTTC CASSLGTQPDEQYF
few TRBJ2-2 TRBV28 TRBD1 TGTGCCACCTCCGGGACAGGGAGGAACGGGGAGCTGTTTTTT CATSGTGRNGELFF
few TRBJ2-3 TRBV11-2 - TGTGCCAGCAGCTTCGAAGGGGGGGGACGAGATACGCAGTATTTT CASSFEGGGRDTQYF
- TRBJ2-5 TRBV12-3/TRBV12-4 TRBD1 TGTGCCAGCAGTTCGCCCCAGGGGGCGGGGACCCAGTACTTC CASSSPQGAGTQYF
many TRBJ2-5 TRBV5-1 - TGCGCCAGCAGGAGTGACAGGTCTCAAGAGACCCAGTACTTC CASRSDRSQETQYF